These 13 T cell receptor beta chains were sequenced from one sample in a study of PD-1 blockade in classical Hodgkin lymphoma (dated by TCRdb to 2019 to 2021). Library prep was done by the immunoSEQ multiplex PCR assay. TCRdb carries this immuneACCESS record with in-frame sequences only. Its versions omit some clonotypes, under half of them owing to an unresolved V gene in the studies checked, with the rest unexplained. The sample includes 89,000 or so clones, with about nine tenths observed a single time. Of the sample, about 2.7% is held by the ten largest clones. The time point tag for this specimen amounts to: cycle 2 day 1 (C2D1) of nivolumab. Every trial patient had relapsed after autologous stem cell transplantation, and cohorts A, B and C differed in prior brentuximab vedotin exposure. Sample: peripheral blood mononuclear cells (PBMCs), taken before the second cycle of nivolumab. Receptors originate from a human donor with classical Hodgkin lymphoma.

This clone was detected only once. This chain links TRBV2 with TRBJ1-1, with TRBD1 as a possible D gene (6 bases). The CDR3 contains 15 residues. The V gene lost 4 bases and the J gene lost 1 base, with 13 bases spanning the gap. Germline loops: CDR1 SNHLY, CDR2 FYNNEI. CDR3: CASSGTRDTNTEAFF. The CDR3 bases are TGTGCCAGCAGTGGGACTCGGGACACGAACACTGAAGCTTTCTTT. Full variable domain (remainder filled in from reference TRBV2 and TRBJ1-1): EPEVTQTPSHQVTQMGQEVILRCVPISNHLYFYWYRQILGQKVEFLVSFYNNEISEKSEIFDDQFSVERPDGSNFTLKIRSTKLEDSAMYFCASSGTRDTNTEAFFGQGTRLTVV.

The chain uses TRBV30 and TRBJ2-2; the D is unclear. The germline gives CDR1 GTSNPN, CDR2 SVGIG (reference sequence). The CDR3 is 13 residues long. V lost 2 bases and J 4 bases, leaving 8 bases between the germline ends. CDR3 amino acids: CAWSLSTTGELFF. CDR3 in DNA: TGTGCCTGGAGTCTCTCCACCACCGGGGAGCTGTTTTTT.

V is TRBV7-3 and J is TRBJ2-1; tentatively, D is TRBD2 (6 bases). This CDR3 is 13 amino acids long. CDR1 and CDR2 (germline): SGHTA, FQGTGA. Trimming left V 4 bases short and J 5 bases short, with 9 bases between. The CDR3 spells CASSSGTHNEQFF. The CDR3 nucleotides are TGTGCCAGCAGCTCCGGGACTCACAATGAGCAGTTCTTC. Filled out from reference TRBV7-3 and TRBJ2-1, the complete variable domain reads GAGVSQTPSNKVTEKGKYVELRCDPISGHTALYWYRQSLGQGPEFLIYFQGTGAADDSGLPNDRFFAVRPEGSVSTLKIQRTERGDSAVYLCASSSGTHNEQFFGPGTRLTVL.

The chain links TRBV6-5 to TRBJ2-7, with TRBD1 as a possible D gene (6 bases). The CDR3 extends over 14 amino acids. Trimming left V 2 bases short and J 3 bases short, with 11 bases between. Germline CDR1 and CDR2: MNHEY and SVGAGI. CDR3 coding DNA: TGTGCCAGCAGTTACGGGGGCACTCTCTACGAGCAGTACTTC. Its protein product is CASSYGGTLYEQYF.

The CDR3 is CASSLDIRSPLKQFF. The CDR3 DNA reads as TGTGCCAGCAGCTTAGATATCCGTAGTCCCCTAAAGCAGTTCTTC. This chain uses TRBV11-3 with TRBJ2-1; no definite D call. The germline V gene has CDR1 SGHNT and CDR2 YENEEA. The V end was cut by 0 bases, the J end by 11 bases, with 17 bases between. The CDR3 sequence is 15 residues long.

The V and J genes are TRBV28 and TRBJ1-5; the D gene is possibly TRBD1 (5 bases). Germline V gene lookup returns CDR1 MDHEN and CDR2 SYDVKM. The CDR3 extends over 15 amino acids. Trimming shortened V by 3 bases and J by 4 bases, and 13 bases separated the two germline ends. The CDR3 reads CASSLLGPLNQPQHF. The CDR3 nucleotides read TGTGCCAGCAGTTTGTTGGGGCCCTTAAATCAGCCCCAGCATTTT.

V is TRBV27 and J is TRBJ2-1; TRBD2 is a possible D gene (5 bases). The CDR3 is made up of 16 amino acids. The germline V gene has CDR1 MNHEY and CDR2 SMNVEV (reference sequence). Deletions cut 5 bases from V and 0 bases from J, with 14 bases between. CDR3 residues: CASSLLASLSYNEQFF. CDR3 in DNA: TGTGCCAGCAGTCTCCTAGCCAGCCTCTCCTACAATGAGCAGTTCTTC.

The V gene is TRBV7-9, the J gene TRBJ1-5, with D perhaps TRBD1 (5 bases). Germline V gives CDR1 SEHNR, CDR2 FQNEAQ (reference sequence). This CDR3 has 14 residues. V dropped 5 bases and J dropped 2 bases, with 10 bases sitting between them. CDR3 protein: CASSNLGGNQPQHF. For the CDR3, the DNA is TGTGCCAGCAGCAACTTAGGGGGCAATCAGCCCCAGCATTTT.

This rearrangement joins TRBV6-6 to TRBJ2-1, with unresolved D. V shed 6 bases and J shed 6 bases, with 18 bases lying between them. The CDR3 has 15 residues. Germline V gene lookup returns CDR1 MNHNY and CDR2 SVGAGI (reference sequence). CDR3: CASRPVLGSGNEQFF. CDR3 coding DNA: TGTGCCAGCAGACCGGTCCTCGGTTCGGGCAATGAGCAGTTCTTC.

In DNA form, the CDR3 reads TGTGCCAGCTCACCTCTCAAGACTAGCGGGATCACAGATACGCAGTATTTT. This sequence encodes CASSPLKTSGITDTQYF. This chain connects TRBV18 to TRBJ2-3, with 11 nucleotides matching TRBD2. V dropped 3 bases and J dropped 2; count of bases not matched to a gene: 7. Per germline, CDR1 KGHSH and CDR2 LQKENI. This CDR3 is 17 amino acids long.

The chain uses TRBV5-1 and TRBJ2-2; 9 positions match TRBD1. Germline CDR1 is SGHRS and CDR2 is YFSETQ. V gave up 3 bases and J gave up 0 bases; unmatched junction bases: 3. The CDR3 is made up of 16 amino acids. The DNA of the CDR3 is TGCGCCAGCAGCTCCGGGACAGGGACGAACACCGGGGAGCTGTTTTTT. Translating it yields CASSSGTGTNTGELFF.

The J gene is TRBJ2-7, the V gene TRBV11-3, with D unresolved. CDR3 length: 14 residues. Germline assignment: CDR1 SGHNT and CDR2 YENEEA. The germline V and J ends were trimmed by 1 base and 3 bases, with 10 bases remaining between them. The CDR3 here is CASSLAAGNYEQYF. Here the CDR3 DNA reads TGTGCCAGCAGCTTAGCTGCAGGTAACTACGAGCAGTACTTC. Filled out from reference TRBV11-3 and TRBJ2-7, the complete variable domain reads EAGVVQSPRYKIIEKKQPVAFWCNPISGHNTLYWYLQNLGQGPELLIRYENEEAVDDSQLPKDRFSAERLKGVDSTLKIQPAELGDSAVYLCASSLAAGNYEQYFGPGTRLTVT.

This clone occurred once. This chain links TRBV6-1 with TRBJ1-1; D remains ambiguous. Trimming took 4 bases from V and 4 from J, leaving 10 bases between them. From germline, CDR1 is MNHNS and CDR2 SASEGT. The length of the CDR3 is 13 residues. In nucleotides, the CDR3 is TGTGCCAGCAGTGTTGAGGGTCCCACTGAAGCTTTCTTT. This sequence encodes CASSVEGPTEAFF.